Presented here are 27 T cell receptor beta chains from one specimen sequenced in a study of metastatic and nonmetastatic thyroid tumors. With MiXCR, TCRdb reprocessed the PCR reads. The sample shows several thousand clones, around 30% of them seen only once. No patient received treatment before thyroid surgery. Sequencing used tumor tissue. Receptors originate from a female donor with papillary thyroid cancer or a benign thyroid nodule (not recorded which). Some clones in this sample may be carry-over from other donors' samples.

The J gene is TRBJ1-2, the V gene TRBV20-1; D gene uncertain. Germline CDR1 reads DFQATT; CDR2 reads SNEGSKA (reference sequence). V was clipped by 0 bases and J by 4 bases, with 15 bases between them. The CDR3 has 15 residues. CDR3 nucleotides: TGCAGTGCTAGAGATGCCGCGGGAGGCTTCTATGGCTACACCTTC. Its protein is CSARDAAGGFYGYTF.

This clone was picked up many times. J is TRBJ1-6 and V is TRBV4-3; D gene ambiguous. V lost 4 bases and J lost 9, with 10 bases in between. The CDR3 length is 13 residues. Germline V gene lookup returns CDR1 LGHNA and CDR2 YSLEER. DNA for the CDR3: TGCGCCAGCAGCCTGGGCGCCAGTTCACCCCTCCACTTT. Its protein product is CASSLGASSPLHF.

V gene TRBV12-3 or TRBV12-4 combines with J gene TRBJ2-7; 7 nucleotides line up with TRBD1. This CDR3 has 14 amino acids. V dropped 4 bases and J dropped 1; count of bases not matched to a gene: 4. The CDR3, as DNA: TGTGCCAGCAGTTGGGACAGCAGATCCTACGAGCAGTACTTC. Protein sequence: CASSWDSRSYEQYF.

About this clone itself: Compared with germline, one end of the junction differs, possibly owing to a read error. The V call is TRBV6-4, the J call TRBJ2-2, with D maybe TRBD2 (5 bases). This CDR3 spans 13 amino acids. The germline V gene has CDR1 MRHNA and CDR2 SNTAGT. CDR3: CASREANTGELFF. The DNA of the CDR3 is TGTGCCAGCAGAGAAGCCAACACCGGGGAGTTGTTTTTT.

This clone was seen only a few times. V gene TRBV7-9 combines with J gene TRBJ2-7; D is tentatively TRBD1 or TRBD2 (6 bases each). The germline CDR1 and CDR2 sequences are SEHNR and FQNEAQ (reference sequence). Trimming shortened V by 4 bases and J by 2 bases, and 12 bases separated the two germline ends. The CDR3 runs 14 residues. The CDR3 loop is CASSSAGQAYEQYF. CDR3 DNA sequence: TGTGCCAGCAGCTCCGCGGGACAAGCCTACGAGCAGTACTTC.

This clone is termed medium-sized. V and J are TRBV7-9 and TRBJ2-5; unclear D gene. Germline V CDR1 and CDR2: SEHNR, FQNEAQ (reference sequence). CDR3 length: 15 amino acids. V lost 5 bases and J 1 base, leaving 14 bases between the germline ends. CDR3 region: CASSPRVGGQETQYF. CDR3 sequence (DNA): TGTGCCAGCAGCCCACGGGTGGGCGGCCAAGAGACCCAGTACTTC.

This clone was recorded a few times. A read error may produce the germline difference seen at one junction end. This chain connects TRBV7-2 to TRBJ2-1; 7 bases are shared with TRBD2. The CDR3 runs to 15 residues. From germline, CDR1 is SGHTA and CDR2 FQGNSA. The CDR3 loop is CASSLAENSYNEQFF. CDR3 DNA: TGTGCCAGCAGCCTAGCGGAGAACTCCTACAATGAGCAGTTCTTC.

The chain uses TRBV7-2 and TRBJ2-1; D unclear. Deletions cut 4 bases from V and 7 bases from J, with 14 bases between. The V gene's germline CDR1 is SGHTA and CDR2 FQGNSA. This CDR3 comprises 14 residues. The CDR3 DNA follows: TGTGCCAGCAGCTCCCGATCCGGTTGGAATGAGCAGTTCTTC. Amino acid sequence: CASSSRSGWNEQFF.

The chain combines TRBV15 with TRBJ2-3; the D gene is possibly TRBD2 (6 bases). Trimming removed 4 bases from V and 0 bases from J, with 11 bases in between. The germline CDR1 and CDR2 sequences are LNHNV and YYDKDF (reference sequence). The CDR3 runs 15 residues. The CDR3 region is CATSKPSESTDTQYF. The DNA of the CDR3 is TGTGCCACCAGCAAACCTAGCGAAAGCACAGATACGCAGTATTTT.

This sequence joins TRBV11-2 and TRBJ1-4, with D perhaps TRBD1 (6 bases). The CDR3 runs 15 residues. The V gene's germline CDR1 is SGHAT and CDR2 FQNNGV. V lost 1 base and J 7 bases, leaving 13 bases between the germline ends. DNA of the CDR3: TGTGCCAGCAGCTTAGTAGGGGGAATGGGTGAAAAACTGTTTTTT. This codes for CASSLVGGMGEKLFF.

This chain joins TRBV5-1 and TRBJ2-1, with D uncertain. This CDR3 is built from 13 residues. Trimming cost V 7 bases and J 8 bases, with 16 bases left between them. Germline V gives CDR1 SGHRS, CDR2 YFSETQ. The CDR3 DNA follows: TGCGCCAGCCGAGTGGACCCTGGTTATGAGCAGTTCTTC. It yields the protein CASRVDPGYEQFF.

This rearrangement joins TRBV7-2 to TRBJ2-1; TRBD2 matches 7 bases. Looked up from germline, CDR1 is SGHTA and CDR2 is FQGNSA. V was clipped by 1 base and J by 8 bases; unmatched bases: 2. This CDR3 contains 13 residues. The CDR3: CASSLVAGDEQFF. In nucleotides, the CDR3 is TGTGCCAGCAGCTTAGTGGCGGGGGATGAGCAGTTCTTC.

The rearrangement joins TRBV20-1 to TRBJ2-7, with 8 positions matching TRBD2. The germline V gene has CDR1 DFQATT and CDR2 SNEGSKA (reference sequence). This CDR3 has 13 amino acids. V trimming: 4 bases; J trimming: 6 bases; junction bases outside the gene matches: 8. DNA of the CDR3: TGCAGTGCTAATAGCGGGATCGCGGGCGAGCAGTACTTC. It is translated as CSANSGIAGEQYF.

V gene TRBV27 combines with J gene TRBJ1-1; D is perhaps TRBD1 (5 bases). With 5 bases removed from V and 2 bases from J, the gap between germline ends came to 15 bases. This CDR3 region has 15 residues. Germline V gene data show CDR1 as MNHEY and CDR2 as SMNVEV (reference sequence). CDR3 loop: CASSPTDNSNTEAFF. Written as DNA, the CDR3 is TGTGCCAGCAGTCCAACGGACAATTCTAACACTGAAGCTTTCTTT.

This clone was detected a few times. The rearrangement joins TRBV4-2 to TRBJ2-5, with TRBD2 identical over 9 bases. After removal of 6 bases from V and 3 bases from J, the junction contained 5 bases not matched to a gene. The length of the CDR3 is 14 residues. CDR1 is LGHNA and CDR2 is YNFKEQ in the germline V gene. The CDR3 region is CASRGAGGKETQYF. As DNA, the CDR3 is TGTGCCAGCAGGGGAGCGGGAGGAAAAGAGACCCAGTACTTC.

This chain joins TRBV28 and TRBJ2-6; D is undetermined. From germline, CDR1 is MDHEN and CDR2 SYDVKM. Trimming shortened V by 4 bases and J by 2 bases, and 12 bases separated the two germline ends. CDR3 length equals 16 residues. The CDR3 region is CASSSRWVAGANVLTF. CDR3 DNA: TGTGCCAGCAGTTCCCGGTGGGTGGCTGGGGCCAACGTCCTGACTTTC. Together with reference TRBV28 and TRBJ2-6, the CDR3 gives the full variable domain: DVKVTQSSRYLVKRTGEKVFLECVQDMDHENMFWYRQDPGLGLRLIYFSYDVKMKEKGDIPEGYSVSREKKERFSLILESASTNQTSMYLCASSSRWVAGANVLTFGAGSRLTVL.

In this sample, this clone turned up a few times. The chain employs TRBV27 and TRBJ2-3; 8 bases fit TRBD2. This CDR3 is built from 15 residues. Germline V CDR1 and CDR2: MNHEY, SMNVEV (reference sequence). J gave up 2 bases and V 4 bases, and 5 bases lay outside the gene matches. The DNA for the CDR3 is TGTGCCAGCAGTTCACTAGCGGCCTCCACAGATACGCAGTATTTT. Amino acid sequence: CASSSLAASTDTQYF.

This clone is classed as medium-sized. The chain combines TRBV27 with TRBJ1-1; D possibly corresponds to TRBD1 (6 bases). The CDR3 totals 13 residues. Deletions cut 5 bases from V and 4 bases from J, with 11 bases between. The germline gives CDR1 MNHEY, CDR2 SMNVEV (reference sequence). CDR3 nucleotides: TGTGCCAGCAGTCTACAGGGCCGCACTGAAGCTTTCTTT. Protein: CASSLQGRTEAFF.

In its sample, this clone was seen many times. The chain recombines TRBV11-1 with TRBJ2-2; 7 nucleotides agree with TRBD2. V lost 5 bases, J lost 3 bases, and 12 bases stayed unmatched. Germline lookup yields CDR1 SGHAT and CDR2 FQDESV (reference sequence). The CDR3 runs to 17 residues. CDR3 protein: CASSPVATGGDTGELFF. The CDR3 DNA is TGTGCCAGCAGCCCGGTAGCGACGGGAGGTGACACCGGGGAGCTGTTTTTT. Full variable domain (missing parts from reference TRBV11-1 and TRBJ2-2): EAEVAQSPRYKITEKSQAVAFWCDPISGHATLYWYRQILGQGPELLVQFQDESVVDDSQLPKDRFSAERLKGVDSTLKIQPAELGDSAMYLCASSPVATGGDTGELFFGEGSRLTVL.

This clone is medium-sized (0.01 to 0.1%). This chain connects TRBV6-1 to TRBJ2-7, with TRBD1 as a possible D gene (6 bases). V gave up 5 bases and J gave up 3 bases, with 11 bases separating them. Germline V gene lookup returns CDR1 MNHNS and CDR2 SASEGT. The CDR3 runs to 13 residues. The CDR3 nucleotides read TGTGCCAGCAGTCTCTCAGGGGACTACGAGCAGTACTTC. Encoded protein: CASSLSGDYEQYF.

This clone turned up a few times. The rearrangement uses TRBV6-5 and TRBJ1-1, with D hard to call. The CDR3 loop spans 14 amino acids. The germline V gene encodes CDR1 MNHEY and CDR2 SVGAGI. The V and J ends lost 0 bases and 2 bases respectively, with 7 bases between them. CDR3 nucleotide sequence: TGTGCCAGCAGTTACTCGACGGACAACACTGAAGCTTTCTTT. Amino acid sequence: CASSYSTDNTEAFF.

This clone was counted between two and nine times. V usage is TRBV6-6 and J usage is TRBJ2-5; D is tentatively TRBD1 or TRBD2 (5 bases each). CDR1 is MNHNY and CDR2 is SVGAGI in the germline V gene (reference sequence). V lost 0 bases and J lost 2, with 10 bases in between. The CDR3 runs to 15 residues. CDR3 DNA sequence: TGTGCCAGCAGTTACTCGAGGGGATATCAAGAGACCCAGTACTTC. It encodes CASSYSRGYQETQYF.

This chain links TRBV20-1 with TRBJ1-6; D unresolved. The CDR3 spans 16 residues. The ends were cut back, 1 base at V and 2 bases at J, with 12 bases in the middle. CDR1 and CDR2 from the germline V gene are DFQATT and SNEGSKA (reference sequence). The CDR3 is CSARAGEIAYNSPLHF. The CDR3 nucleotides read TGCAGTGCTAGAGCCGGGGAGATCGCCTATAATTCACCCCTCCACTTT.

The chain joins TRBV24-1 to TRBJ1-5; D unclear. The CDR3 has 17 amino acids. Germline CDR1 reads KGHDR; CDR2 reads SFDVKD. The V and J ends lost 4 bases and 0 bases respectively, with 15 bases between them. DNA for the CDR3: TGTGCCACCAGTGAATCCTCGGGCCTGTATAGCAATCAGCCCCAGCATTTT. It translates to CATSESSGLYSNQPQHF.

The table lists this clone with a few counts. The gene calls are TRBV10-3 and TRBJ2-7; D gene unclear. Per the germline V gene, CDR1 is ENHRY and CDR2 is SYGVKD. V lost 10 bases and J 2 bases, leaving 12 bases between the germline ends. This CDR3 region has 12 residues. CDR3 sequence (DNA): TGTGCCACCCAAACTAAAGCCTACGAGCAGTACTTC. Residues: CATQTKAYEQYF.

By share, this clone counts as medium-sized. The chain joins TRBV30 to TRBJ2-7; D ambiguous. Germline V gene sequence: CDR1 GTSNPN, CDR2 SVGIG (reference sequence). V lost 1 base and J 4 bases, leaving 8 bases between the germline ends. The CDR3 spans 12 residues. The CDR3: CAWSALRYEQYF. The CDR3 DNA sequence: TGTGCCTGGAGTGCCCTCCGGTACGAGCAGTACTTC.

On this clone: Other DNA sequences from this sample encode an identical CDR3 as well. The chain carries TRBV20-1 and TRBJ1-1, with D possibly being TRBD1 (5 bases). Germline CDR1 reads DFQATT; CDR2 reads SNEGSKA (reference sequence). The V and J ends lost 4 bases and 11 bases respectively, with 23 bases between them. This CDR3 is built from 14 residues. CDR3 coding DNA: TGCAGTGCTAAATCTGCTGGTCCGACAGTCGAGGCTTTCTTT. Amino acids: CSAKSAGPTVEAFF.